This paragraph covers one TCR beta chain sequence. Its antigen is currently unknown. Other DNA sequences from this sample encode an identical CDR3 as well. These data are taken from a study of cytomegalovirus exposure and HLA in healthy donors. Study observations and caveats: Usually a TCR sequence was rare, but some public TCRs were found in many donors.

The CDR3 extends over 12 amino acids. V gave up 1 base and J gave up 1 base, with 4 bases separating them. Per germline, CDR1 GTSNPN and CDR2 SVGIG (reference sequence). The PCR ran on 60 Vbeta and 13 Jbeta primers. TCRdb's table, derived via immunoSEQ multiplex PCR, lists solely in-frame clones and lacks some. In the table there are about 200,000 clones, around 77% of which are singletons. The sample taken for sequencing was PBMCs. The clonotype originates from a woman between 25 and 40 years old in good health and CMV-seronegative. The J gene is TRBJ1-1, the V gene TRBV30; no definite D call. As DNA, the CDR3 is TGTGCCTGGAGTGCGGGGAACACTGAAGCTTTCTTT. Translation gives CAWSAGNTEAFF.